These 12 T cell receptor beta chains were all obtained from the same sample, sequenced in a study of blood T cell repertoires in COVID-19. The data were produced by immunoSEQ multiplex PCR, yet TCRdb's version contains in-frame clones alone and is incomplete. The sample shows about 46,000 clones, approximately 90% of them seen only once. What was sequenced was PBMCs or T cells enriched from blood (not recorded which). These receptor sequences come from a woman in her forties or fifties who had recovered from COVID-19.

This chain links TRBV2 with TRBJ2-4; perhaps TRBD1 as D (6 bases). V was shortened by 4 bases and J by 12 bases, with 13 bases between the two germline ends. The CDR3 contains 12 residues. The V gene's germline CDR1 is SNHLY and CDR2 FYNNEI. CDR3 protein: CASSVRGSYQYF. The CDR3 bases are TGTGCCAGCAGTGTAAGGGGGTCGTATCAGTACTTC.

This sequence joins TRBV6-2 or TRBV6-3 and TRBJ2-7, with a weak D call TRBD2 (5 bases). The CDR3 has 15 residues. Per germline, CDR1 MNHEY and CDR2 SVGEGT. Trimming removed 5 bases from V and 4 bases from J, with 18 bases in between. The CDR3 DNA reads TGTGCCAGCAGTACCCGGAGGAATCCTCGTTACGAGCAGTACTTC. Amino acids: CASSTRRNPRYEQYF.

The chain is built from TRBV18 and TRBJ2-4, with D maybe TRBD1 (8 bases). From germline, CDR1 is KGHSH and CDR2 LQKENI. The CDR3 spans 18 residues. The ends were cut back, 2 bases at V and 2 bases at J, with 19 bases in the middle. DNA for the CDR3: TGTGCCAGCTCACCAGGCGGGGGTCAGGGGGCGTCCAAAAACATTCAGTACTTC. Translated, it gives CASSPGGGQGASKNIQYF.

The chain couples TRBV27 to TRBJ2-3, with D tentatively TRBD1 (6 bases). Germline values: CDR1 MNHEY, CDR2 SMNVEV (reference sequence). The CDR3 totals 16 residues. V lost 3 bases and J lost 6, with 19 bases in between. CDR3 sequence: CASSLAGTWAWDTQYF. The DNA of the CDR3 is TGTGCCAGCAGTTTGGCCGGGACATGGGCTTGGGATACGCAGTATTTT.

J is TRBJ2-2 and V is TRBV11-3; no definite D call. With 2 bases removed from V and 4 bases from J, the gap between germline ends came to 11 bases. The germline V gene encodes CDR1 SGHNT and CDR2 YENEEA. The CDR3 runs to 15 residues. The CDR3 is CASSLSLTGTGELFF. The CDR3 coding sequence is TGTGCCAGCAGCTTAAGCCTAACGGGCACCGGGGAGCTGTTTTTT.

This clone was observed a few times. This CDR3 reads CSASKGGRPDTQYF. The CDR3 DNA reads as TGCAGTGCTAGTAAGGGCGGGAGACCAGATACGCAGTATTTT. The rearrangement links TRBV20-1 to TRBJ2-3; 7 bases fit TRBD2. Germline V gene data show CDR1 as DFQATT and CDR2 as SNEGSKA (reference sequence). Losses at the gene ends were 3 bases for V and 4 bases for J; bases not matched to a gene: 7. The CDR3 is made up of 14 amino acids.

The chain recombines TRBV6-5 with TRBJ1-2; D is perhaps TRBD1 (6 bases). V was shortened by 6 bases and J by 5 bases, with 16 bases between the two germline ends. CDR3 size: 14 residues. The germline gives CDR1 MNHEY, CDR2 SVGAGI. In DNA form, the CDR3 reads TGTGCCAGCAGCCCCCGACAGGTTAGGTATGGCTACACCTTC. It codes for CASSPRQVRYGYTF.

The rearrangement uses TRBV28 and TRBJ2-3; a weak D match, TRBD2 (6 bases). The CDR3 runs 14 residues. Trimming removed 7 bases at V and 5 bases at J, with 16 bases between. The germline CDR1 and CDR2 sequences are MDHEN and SYDVKM. The CDR3 here is CASMDSGRGDTQYF. In nucleotides, the CDR3 is TGTGCCAGCATGGATAGCGGAAGGGGAGATACGCAGTATTTT.

This chain uses TRBV6-5 with TRBJ2-1; the D gene is possibly TRBD1 (5 bases). V gave up 0 bases and J gave up 6 bases, with 15 bases separating them. This CDR3 is built from 16 residues. The germline V gene has CDR1 MNHEY and CDR2 SVGAGI. The CDR3 loop reads CASSYSYHRSGNEQFF. The CDR3 coding sequence is TGTGCCAGCAGTTACTCCTACCACAGGTCGGGCAATGAGCAGTTCTTC.

The chain recombines TRBV2 with TRBJ1-1; possible D gene TRBD1, 6 bases. V lost 2 bases, J lost 0 bases, and 10 bases lay in between. The CDR3 spans 15 residues. The germline V gene has CDR1 SNHLY and CDR2 FYNNEI. CDR3 sequence (DNA): TGTGCCAGCAGTGAATTAGGACAGATGAACACTGAAGCTTTCTTT. Protein product: CASSELGQMNTEAFF. Complete variable domain (other parts from reference TRBV2 and TRBJ1-1): EPEVTQTPSHQVTQMGQEVILRCVPISNHLYFYWYRQILGQKVEFLVSFYNNEISEKSEIFDDQFSVERPDGSNFTLKIRSTKLEDSAMYFCASSELGQMNTEAFFGQGTRLTVV.

The CDR3 protein is CASRVDRGGNQPQHF. CDR3 DNA sequence: TGTGCCAGCAGGGTGGACAGGGGTGGCAATCAGCCCCAGCATTTT. The chain links TRBV6-5 to TRBJ1-5, with 9 bases that match TRBD1. Germline V gene data show CDR1 as MNHEY and CDR2 as SVGAGI. Trimming took 6 bases from V and 2 from J; bases not matched to a gene: 5. There are 15 residues in the CDR3.

This clone has a handful of counts. The CDR3 spells CASREGRQPQHF. CDR3 coding DNA: TGTGCCAGCAGGGAGGGGCGTCAGCCCCAGCATTTT. The J gene is TRBJ1-5, the V gene TRBV27; D is perhaps TRBD1 (5 bases). Trimming cost V 6 bases and J 6 bases, with 9 bases left between them. This CDR3 has 12 residues. Germline CDR1 is MNHEY and CDR2 is SMNVEV (reference sequence).